Below are 9 T cell receptor beta chains sequenced from a single sample in a study of CD8 T cells in ankylosing spondylitis. Whole-study findings and limits: A TCR beta motif of under ten highly homologous variants appeared characteristic of ankylosing spondylitis blood.

Which antigens these TCRs recognize remains unknown. TCRdb re-called the 5' RACE reads through MiXCR, storing one row per CDR3 protein. The table has around 130,000 distinct CDR3 sequences, 17% seen once; the top ten hold 33%. Input material: blood, either unsorted or a sorted T cell fraction (not recorded which). All receptors come from a male donor with ankylosing spondylitis.

This clonotype was recorded many times. The chain uses TRBV3-1 and TRBJ2-2; possibly TRBD1 for D (6 bases). This CDR3 contains 16 residues. Per germline, CDR1 LGHDT and CDR2 YNNKEL (reference sequence). The V and J ends lost 3 bases and 0 bases respectively, with 11 bases between them. CDR3 loop: CASSQDSFANTGELFF. The CDR3, as DNA: TGTGCCAGCAGCCAGGACAGTTTCGCGAACACCGGGGAGCTGTTTTTT.

This chain uses TRBV27 with TRBJ1-5; D is undetermined. Trimming removed 2 bases at V and 0 bases at J, with 8 bases between. Germline V gives CDR1 MNHEY, CDR2 SMNVEV (reference sequence). There are 15 residues in the CDR3. DNA for the CDR3: TGTGCCAGCAGTTTAACTGCAAATAGCAATCAGCCCCAGCATTTT. Translated: CASSLTANSNQPQHF.

The chain couples TRBV7-9 to TRBJ2-7, with 7 nucleotides matching TRBD2. From germline, CDR1 is SEHNR and CDR2 FQNEAQ (reference sequence). The CDR3 has 15 amino acids. The trim removed 2 bases at V and 0 bases at J, leaving 4 bases unmatched. Here the CDR3 reads CASSLPLAASYEQYF. The CDR3 coding sequence is TGTGCCAGCAGCTTACCTCTAGCGGCCTCCTACGAGCAGTACTTC. Using reference TRBV7-9 and TRBJ2-7 for the parts outside the CDR3, the full variable domain is DTGVSQNPRHKITKRGQNVTFRCDPISEHNRLYWYRQTLGQGPEFLTYFQNEAQLEKSRLLSDRFSAERPKGSFSTLEIQRTEQGDSAMYLCASSLPLAASYEQYFGPGTRLTVT.

The chain recombines TRBV18 with TRBJ1-1; D unresolved. V was pared by 5 bases and J by 10 bases, with 14 bases between. CDR3 length: 12 residues. Germline V gives CDR1 KGHSH, CDR2 LQKENI. Here the CDR3 DNA reads TGTGCCAGCTCAAACGGGATTGTGTCAGCTTTCTTT. Encoded protein: CASSNGIVSAFF.

V and J are TRBV15 and TRBJ2-1; 9 positions match TRBD1. CDR1 and CDR2 (germline): LNHNV, YYDKDF (reference sequence). The CDR3 spans 14 residues. With V trimmed by 3 bases and J by 8 bases, 5 bases remained unmatched. The CDR3 loop is CATSRTGGVDEQFF. CDR3 bases: TGTGCCACCAGCAGGACAGGGGGGGTTGATGAGCAGTTCTTC.

This clonotype has more than one count but fewer than ten. The CDR3 DNA follows: TGTGCCAGCAGCATCGGGACCTTAAATCAGCCCCAGCATTTT. This sequence encodes CASSIGTLNQPQHF. V usage is TRBV12-3 or TRBV12-4 and J usage is TRBJ1-5; TRBD1 is a possible D gene (5 bases). Trimming left V 6 bases short and J 4 bases short, with 13 bases between. The CDR3 is 14 amino acids.

This clonotype has only a few counts. The chain uses TRBV7-9 and TRBJ2-1, with D perhaps matching TRBD2 (5 bases). Germline CDR1 reads SEHNR; CDR2 reads FQNEAQ (reference sequence). The CDR3 contains 16 residues. V was trimmed by 0 bases and J by 5 bases, leaving 14 bases between them. CDR3 loop: CASSLAIGLEDNEQFF. Written as DNA, the CDR3 is TGTGCCAGCAGCTTAGCGATAGGACTGGAGGACAATGAGCAGTTCTTC.

The J gene is TRBJ1-1, the V gene TRBV27; 10 bases are a match to TRBD1. With V trimmed by 5 bases and J by 2 bases, 5 bases remained unmatched. The CDR3 extends over 15 amino acids. Germline V lookup: CDR1 MNHEY, CDR2 SMNVEV (reference sequence). CDR3 DNA sequence: TGTGCCAGCAGTGCGATGACAGGGGGCAACACTGAAGCTTTCTTT. This sequence encodes CASSAMTGGNTEAFF.

The table lists this clonotype with a few counts. The CDR3 is CASSSQANTEAFF. In DNA, the CDR3 is TGTGCCAGCAGCTCACAGGCGAACACTGAAGCTTTCTTT. The V call is TRBV11-3, the J call TRBJ1-1, with D possibly being TRBD1 (5 bases). The CDR3 runs to 13 residues. V was pared by 4 bases and J by 1 base, with 7 bases between. Germline-derived CDR1 and CDR2 are SGHNT and YENEEA.